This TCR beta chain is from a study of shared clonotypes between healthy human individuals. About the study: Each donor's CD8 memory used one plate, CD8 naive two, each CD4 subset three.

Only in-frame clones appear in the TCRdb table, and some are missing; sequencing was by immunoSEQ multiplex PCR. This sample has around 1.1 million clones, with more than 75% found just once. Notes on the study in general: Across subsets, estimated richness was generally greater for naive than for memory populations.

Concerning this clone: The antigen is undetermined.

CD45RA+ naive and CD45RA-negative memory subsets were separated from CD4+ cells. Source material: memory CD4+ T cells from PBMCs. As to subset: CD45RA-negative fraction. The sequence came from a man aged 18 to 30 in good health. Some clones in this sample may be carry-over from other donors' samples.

As DNA, the CDR3 is TGTGCCAGTAGTATAGTTCCGTACGAGCAGTACTTC. This encodes CASSIVPYEQYF. This chain links TRBV19 with TRBJ2-7; D gene ambiguous. Germline V gene sequence: CDR1 LNHDA, CDR2 SQIVND (reference sequence). With 1 base removed from V and 4 bases from J, the gap between germline ends came to 5 bases. This CDR3 has 12 amino acids.